The rows below give T cell receptor beta chains drawn from one sample of a study of shared clonotypes between healthy human individuals. Sequenced by immunoSEQ multiplex PCR; TCRdb stores in-frame clones only, minus some. Of about 470,000 clones listed, about 85% are singletons. Sequencing was done on a sample of PBMCs. All receptors come from a woman aged 40 to 50 in good health. Some clones in this sample may be carry-over from other donors' samples. Each CDR3 is given with its conserved first and last residue. D genes are given only for firm matches. Only part of the rows carry a size: once, few, many, or a class if the clone is expanded.

D: NA
V: TRBV19
size: NA
J: TRBJ1-5
CDR3: CASSMRYSNQPQHF
DNA: TGTGCCAGTAGTATGAGATATAGCAATCAGCCCCAGCATTTT

D: NA
V: TRBV5-1
size: NA
J: TRBJ1-2
CDR3: CASSQGHSDGYTF
DNA: TGCGCCAGCAGCCAGGGACACTCCGATGGCTACACCTTC

D: NA
V: TRBV10-3
size: NA
J: TRBJ2-3
CDR3: CAISGGGDRQSTDTQYF
DNA: TGTGCCATCAGTGGAGGGGGGGACAGACAAAGCACAGATACGCAGTATTTT

D: NA
V: TRBV5-1
size: once
J: TRBJ2-5
CDR3: CASSLSTAQETQYF
DNA: TGCGCCAGCAGCTTGTCCACAGCCCAAGAGACCCAGTACTTC

D: NA
V: TRBV10-2
size: NA
J: TRBJ2-3
CDR3: CASSTDTQYF
DNA: TGCGCCAGCTCCACAGATACGCAGTATTTT

D: NA
V: TRBV7-2
size: NA
J: TRBJ2-2
CDR3: CASSAQGVPGELFF
DNA: TGTGCCAGCAGCGCACAGGGAGTGCCCGGGGAGCTGTTTTTT

D: NA
V: TRBV29-1
size: NA
J: TRBJ2-3
CDR3: CSAERAGTDTQYF
DNA: TGCAGCGCCGAACGGGCCGGCACAGATACGCAGTATTTT

D: TRBD1
V: TRBV6-1
size: NA
J: TRBJ1-2
CDR3: CASQTGTGGYGYTF
DNA: TGTGCCAGCCAAACCGGGACAGGGGGCTATGGCTACACCTTC

D: NA
V: TRBV7-8
size: NA
J: TRBJ2-7
CDR3: CASSQPTGPYEQYF
DNA: TGTGCCAGCAGCCAACCGACGGGGCCCTACGAGCAGTACTTC

D: NA
V: TRBV7-8
size: few
J: TRBJ2-1
CDR3: CASTLSTVYNEQFF
DNA: TGTGCCAGCACCCTCTCGACGGTCTACAATGAGCAGTTCTTC

D: TRBD2
V: TRBV7-8
size: NA
J: TRBJ2-7
CDR3: CASSLVMAGEISYEQYF
DNA: TGTGCCAGCAGCCTCGTGATGGCGGGAGAGATCTCCTACGAGCAGTACTTC

D: TRBD2
V: TRBV10-2
size: NA
J: TRBJ2-1
CDR3: CATLRLASYNEQFF
DNA: TGCGCCACCCTTCGACTAGCCTCCTACAATGAGCAGTTCTTC

D: TRBD1
V: TRBV28
size: once
J: TRBJ1-2
CDR3: CASSSPQGPANYGYTF
DNA: TGTGCCAGCAGCAGTCCACAGGGGCCAGCTAACTATGGCTACACCTTC

D: NA
V: TRBV2
size: NA
J: TRBJ2-1
CDR3: CASSATTTYNEQFF
DNA: TGTGCCAGCAGTGCGACTACTACCTACAATGAGCAGTTCTTC

D: TRBD2
V: TRBV18
size: NA
J: TRBJ2-1
CDR3: CASSPRYGSGKNEQFF
DNA: TGTGCCAGCTCACCACGGTATGGCAGCGGGAAAAATGAGCAGTTCTTC

D: TRBD2
V: TRBV4-3
size: NA
J: TRBJ2-7
CDR3: CASSQGRLAGSPHEQYF
DNA: TGCGCCAGCAGCCAAGGGAGACTAGCGGGTTCCCCCCACGAGCAGTACTTC

D: NA
V: TRBV6-5
size: NA
J: TRBJ2-5
CDR3: CASSHRRRGREQYF
DNA: TGTGCCAGCAGTCACCGCCGACGGGGTAGGGAGCAGTACTTC

D: NA
V: TRBV4-3
size: NA
J: TRBJ1-1
CDR3: CASSQVFMGQEPFF
DNA: TGCGCCAGCAGCCAAGTATTTATGGGACAAGAGCCTTTCTTT

D: TRBD2
V: TRBV10-1
size: NA
J: TRBJ2-1
CDR3: CASSVAGVVNEQFF
DNA: TGCGCCAGCAGTGTAGCGGGAGTGGTCAATGAGCAGTTCTTC

D: NA
V: TRBV19
size: NA
J: TRBJ1-3
CDR3: CASSIGAVSGNTIYF
DNA: TGTGCCAGTAGTATAGGGGCAGTCTCTGGAAACACCATATATTTT

D: TRBD2
V: TRBV2
size: NA
J: TRBJ2-2
CDR3: CASRSGTTNTGELFF
DNA: TGTGCTTCCCGGTCGGGGACTACCAACACCGGGGAGCTGTTTTTT

D: TRBD2
V: TRBV4-2
size: NA
J: TRBJ2-7
CDR3: CASSQGAGASYEQYF
DNA: TGTGCCAGCAGCCAAGGGGCGGGAGCTAGTTACGAGCAGTACTTC

D: NA
V: TRBV28
size: few
J: TRBJ1-1
CDR3: CASSWVLGANTEAFF
DNA: TGTGCCAGCAGTTGGGTTCTCGGAGCGAACACTGAAGCTTTCTTT

D: NA
V: TRBV30
size: few
J: TRBJ1-5
CDR3: CAWSGAQQNQPQHF
DNA: TGTGCCTGGAGTGGGGCGCAGCAAAATCAGCCCCAGCATTTT

D: NA
V: TRBV6-5
size: NA
J: TRBJ1-4
CDR3: CATSSSFNEKLFF
DNA: TGTGCCACCTCATCGTCCTTTAATGAAAAACTGTTTTTT

D: NA
V: TRBV27
size: NA
J: TRBJ2-6
CDR3: CASGASGANVLTF
DNA: TGTGCCAGTGGGGCCTCTGGGGCCAACGTCCTGACTTTC

D: TRBD2
V: TRBV7-8
size: NA
J: TRBJ2-2
CDR3: CASRTLSGRNTGELFF
DNA: TGTGCCAGCAGGACGCTGAGCGGGAGGAACACCGGGGAGCTGTTTTTT

D: TRBD1
V: TRBV18
size: NA
J: TRBJ2-1
CDR3: CASSSGQGSYNEQFF
DNA: TGTGCCAGCTCATCCGGACAGGGTTCCTACAATGAGCAGTTCTTC

D: TRBD1
V: TRBV10-3
size: NA
J: TRBJ2-2
CDR3: CAIRSGTGVAGTGELFF
DNA: TGTGCCATCAGGTCCGGGACAGGGGTTGCGGGCACCGGGGAGCTGTTTTTT

D: NA
V: TRBV2
size: many
J: TRBJ2-5
CDR3: CASSVYRVEETQYF
DNA: TGTGCCAGCAGTGTTTATAGGGTTGAGGAGACCCAGTACTTC

D: NA
V: TRBV7-9
size: NA
J: TRBJ1-2
CDR3: CASSSGHIKDYGYTF
DNA: TGTGCCAGCAGCTCGGGACACATTAAGGACTATGGCTACACCTTC

D: NA
V: TRBV15
size: NA
J: TRBJ1-5
CDR3: CATSRDLGEGGSQPQHF
DNA: TGTGCCACCAGCAGAGATCTCGGGGAAGGGGGGAGTCAGCCCCAGCATTTT

D: NA
V: TRBV5-1
size: once
J: TRBJ2-1
CDR3: CASSLGQPNNEQFF
DNA: TGCGCCAGCAGCTTGGGGCAGCCGAACAATGAGCAGTTCTTC

D: NA
V: TRBV7-3
size: NA
J: TRBJ2-1
CDR3: CASSLASNSYNEQFF
DNA: TGTGCCAGCAGCCTAGCGTCTAACTCCTACAATGAGCAGTTCTTC

D: NA
V: TRBV30
size: NA
J: TRBJ2-4
CDR3: CAWGGKGKNIQYF
DNA: TGTGCCTGGGGGGGTAAGGGCAAAAACATTCAGTACTTC

D: NA
V: TRBV11-2
size: once
J: TRBJ1-4
CDR3: CASSDYDEKLFF
DNA: TGTGCCAGCAGCGACTATGATGAAAAACTGTTTTTT

D: NA
V: TRBV15
size: NA
J: TRBJ2-3
CDR3: CATSPGLGDTQYF
DNA: TGTGCCACCAGCCCCGGGTTAGGGGATACGCAGTATTTT

D: TRBD2
V: TRBV6-1
size: NA
J: TRBJ2-1
CDR3: CASSEVAGGFNEQFF
DNA: TGTGCCAGCAGTGAAGTAGCGGGAGGATTCAATGAGCAGTTCTTC

D: NA
V: TRBV27
size: NA
J: TRBJ2-1
CDR3: CASSSASGSHNEQFF
DNA: TGTGCCAGCAGTTCCGCGTCGGGGTCCCACAATGAGCAGTTCTTC

D: NA
V: TRBV5-8
size: NA
J: TRBJ1-5
CDR3: CASSLPGSPNQPQHF
DNA: TGTGCCAGCAGCTTGCCGGGGAGTCCCAATCAGCCCCAGCATTTT